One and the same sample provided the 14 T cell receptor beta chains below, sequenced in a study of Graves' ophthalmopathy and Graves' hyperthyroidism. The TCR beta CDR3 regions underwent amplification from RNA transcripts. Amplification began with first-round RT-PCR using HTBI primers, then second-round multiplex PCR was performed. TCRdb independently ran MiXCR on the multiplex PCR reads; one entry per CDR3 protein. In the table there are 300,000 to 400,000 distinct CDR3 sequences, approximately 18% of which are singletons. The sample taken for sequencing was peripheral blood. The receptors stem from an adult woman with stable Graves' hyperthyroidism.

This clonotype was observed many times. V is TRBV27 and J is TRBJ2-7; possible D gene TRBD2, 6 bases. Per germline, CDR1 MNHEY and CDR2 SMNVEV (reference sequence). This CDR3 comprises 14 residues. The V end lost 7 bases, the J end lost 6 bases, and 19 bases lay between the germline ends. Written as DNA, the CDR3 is TGTGCCAGCACCCGGGAGTGGCTTGCCATCGAGCAGTACTTC. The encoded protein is CASTREWLAIEQYF.

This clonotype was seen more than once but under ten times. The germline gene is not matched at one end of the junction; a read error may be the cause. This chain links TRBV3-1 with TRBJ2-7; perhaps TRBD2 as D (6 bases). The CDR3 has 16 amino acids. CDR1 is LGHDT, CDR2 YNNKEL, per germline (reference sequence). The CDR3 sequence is CASSKDSAGWVYEQYF. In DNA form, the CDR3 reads TGTGCCAGCAGCAAAGACTCGGCGGGGTGGGTTTACGAGCAGTACTTC.

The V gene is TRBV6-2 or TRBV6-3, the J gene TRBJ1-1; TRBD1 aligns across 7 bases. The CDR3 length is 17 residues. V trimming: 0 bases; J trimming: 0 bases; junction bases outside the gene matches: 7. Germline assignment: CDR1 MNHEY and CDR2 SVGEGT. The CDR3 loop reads CASSYSKGAYMNTEAFF. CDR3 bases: TGTGCCAGCAGTTACTCGAAGGGGGCCTACATGAACACTGAAGCTTTCTTT.

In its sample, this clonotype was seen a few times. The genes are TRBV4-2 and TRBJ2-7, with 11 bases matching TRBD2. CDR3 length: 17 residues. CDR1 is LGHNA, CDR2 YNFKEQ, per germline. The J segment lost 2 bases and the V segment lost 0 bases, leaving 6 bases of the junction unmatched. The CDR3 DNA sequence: TGTGCCAGCAGCCAAGATTATGGTAGCGGGAGGGCCTACGAGCAGTACTTC. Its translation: CASSQDYGSGRAYEQYF.

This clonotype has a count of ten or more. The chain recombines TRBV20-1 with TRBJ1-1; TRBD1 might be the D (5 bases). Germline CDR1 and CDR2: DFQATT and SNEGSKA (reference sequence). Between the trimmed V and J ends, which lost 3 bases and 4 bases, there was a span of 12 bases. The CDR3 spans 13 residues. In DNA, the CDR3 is TGCAGTGCTAGCCGGTCGGGGGGCACTGAAGCTTTCTTT. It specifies CSASRSGGTEAFF.

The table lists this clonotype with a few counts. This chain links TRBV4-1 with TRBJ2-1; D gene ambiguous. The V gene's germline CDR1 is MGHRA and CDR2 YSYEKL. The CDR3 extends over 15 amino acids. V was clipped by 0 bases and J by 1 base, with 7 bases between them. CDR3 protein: CASSQELGSYNEQFF. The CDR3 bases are TGCGCCAGCAGCCAAGAATTGGGGTCCTACAATGAGCAGTTCTTC.

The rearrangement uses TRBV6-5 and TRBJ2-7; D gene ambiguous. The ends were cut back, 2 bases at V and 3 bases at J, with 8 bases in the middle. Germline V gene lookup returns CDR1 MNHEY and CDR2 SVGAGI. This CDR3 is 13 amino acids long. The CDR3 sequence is CASSYGPYYEQYF. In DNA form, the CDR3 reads TGTGCCAGCAGTTACGGACCATACTACGAGCAGTACTTC.

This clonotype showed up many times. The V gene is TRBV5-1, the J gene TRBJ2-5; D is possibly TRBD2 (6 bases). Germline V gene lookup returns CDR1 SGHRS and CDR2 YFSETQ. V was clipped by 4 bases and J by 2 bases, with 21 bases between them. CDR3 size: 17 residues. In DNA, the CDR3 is TGCGCCAGCAGCCCAGGTCCCTTAACTAGCAGACAAGAGACCCAGTACTTC. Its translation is CASSPGPLTSRQETQYF.

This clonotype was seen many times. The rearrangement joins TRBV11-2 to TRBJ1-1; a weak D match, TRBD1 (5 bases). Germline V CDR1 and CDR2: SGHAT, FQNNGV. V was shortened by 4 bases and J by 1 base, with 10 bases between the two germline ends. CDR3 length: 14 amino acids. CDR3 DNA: TGTGCCAGCAGCTCCGGGGGGGGGAACACTGAAGCTTTCTTT. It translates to CASSSGGGNTEAFF.

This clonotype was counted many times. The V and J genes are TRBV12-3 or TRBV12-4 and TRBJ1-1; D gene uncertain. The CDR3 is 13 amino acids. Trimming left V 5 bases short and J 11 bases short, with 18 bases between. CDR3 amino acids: CASSPPGTKGAFF. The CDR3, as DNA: TGTGCCAGCAGTCCTCCGGGAACTAAAGGCGCTTTCTTT.

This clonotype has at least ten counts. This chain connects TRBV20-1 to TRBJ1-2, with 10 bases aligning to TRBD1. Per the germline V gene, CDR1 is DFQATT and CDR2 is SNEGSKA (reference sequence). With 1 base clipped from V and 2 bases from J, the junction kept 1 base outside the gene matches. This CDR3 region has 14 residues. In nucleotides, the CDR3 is TGCAGTGCTAGAGGGACAGGGGGAAACTATGGCTACACCTTC. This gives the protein CSARGTGGNYGYTF.

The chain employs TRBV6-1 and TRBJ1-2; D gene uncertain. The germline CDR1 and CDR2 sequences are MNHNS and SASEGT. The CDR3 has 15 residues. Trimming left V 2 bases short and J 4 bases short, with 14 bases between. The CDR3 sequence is CASSERPSQTYGYTF. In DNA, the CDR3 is TGTGCCAGCAGTGAACGCCCCTCTCAGACCTATGGCTACACCTTC.

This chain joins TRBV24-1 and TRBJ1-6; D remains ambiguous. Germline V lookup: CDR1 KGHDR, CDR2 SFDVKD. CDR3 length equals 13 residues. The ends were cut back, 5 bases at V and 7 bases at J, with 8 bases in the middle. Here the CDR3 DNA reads TGTGCCACCAGTGCAGGCGGGAATTCACCCCTCCACTTT. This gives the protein CATSAGGNSPLHF.

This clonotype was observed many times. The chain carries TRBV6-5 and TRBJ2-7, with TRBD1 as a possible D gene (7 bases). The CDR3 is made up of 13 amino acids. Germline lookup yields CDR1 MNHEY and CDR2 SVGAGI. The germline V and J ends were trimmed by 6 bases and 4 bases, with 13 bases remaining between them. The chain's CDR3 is CASRGSGGYEQYF. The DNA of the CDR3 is TGTGCCAGCAGGGGATCAGGGGGGTACGAGCAGTACTTC.